The rows below give T cell receptor beta chains drawn from one sample of a study of blood T cells in healthy people across ages. One entry per CDR3 protein results from TCRdb running MiXCR on the 5' RACE reads. Of around 1,000,000 distinct CDR3 sequences in the sample, under 30% were seen once. These records were also assigned to another study, of T cells of mothers and their children.

Sequencing was performed on blood. All receptors derive from a girl between 2 and 10 years old in good health. The CDR3 runs from the conserved cysteine through the conserved F or W.

v_gene: TRBV29-1
j_gene: TRBJ1-2
CDR3aa: CSDKTSYGYTF

v_gene: TRBV4-3
j_gene: TRBJ2-4
CDR3aa: CASSQEWGGATIQYF

v_gene: TRBV29-1
j_gene: TRBJ2-7
CDR3aa: CSAEGQGAYEQYF

v_gene: TRBV9
j_gene: TRBJ2-5
CDR3aa: CASSAPADQETQYF

v_gene: TRBV7-2
j_gene: TRBJ2-5
CDR3aa: CASSPQARLAGGVETQYF

v_gene: TRBV7-8
j_gene: TRBJ2-7
CDR3aa: CASTIGTSGVYEQYF

v_gene: TRBV4-2
j_gene: TRBJ2-7
CDR3aa: CASSQDTSDSYEQYF

v_gene: TRBV7-3
j_gene: TRBJ2-1
CDR3aa: CASSLEGTSGRNEQFF

v_gene: TRBV12-3/TRBV12-4
j_gene: TRBJ1-6
CDR3aa: CASSFTSPESPLHF

v_gene: TRBV7-3
j_gene: TRBJ2-3
CDR3aa: CASSLDGTGRSTDTQYF

v_gene: TRBV5-1
j_gene: TRBJ1-1
CDR3aa: CASRQMNTEAFF

v_gene: TRBV20-1
j_gene: TRBJ2-1
CDR3aa: CSAQSPGTGKNEQFF

v_gene: TRBV9
j_gene: TRBJ2-3
CDR3aa: CASSGFRGQDTQYF

v_gene: TRBV7-2
j_gene: TRBJ2-7
CDR3aa: CASSPYRGGYEQYF

v_gene: TRBV7-2
j_gene: TRBJ2-7
CDR3aa: CASSLAGGPYEQYF

v_gene: TRBV6-2/TRBV6-3
j_gene: TRBJ2-3
CDR3aa: CASSPWTSGKDTQYF

v_gene: TRBV12-3/TRBV12-4
j_gene: NA
CDR3aa: CASSPYRGKETQYF